These 10 T cell receptor beta chains were all obtained from the same sample, sequenced in a study of blood T cells in healthy people across ages. The second PCR ran about 6 to 11 cycles with a sample-barcoded 5' primer and J-beta primers. TCRdb ran MiXCR on the 5' RACE reads and lists one entry per CDR3 protein. The sample lists about a million distinct CDR3 sequences; about 44% were seen once. The sequenced sample consisted of blood. All receptors come from a young man in good health.

V is TRBV2 and J is TRBJ2-2; TRBD1 matches 8 bases. Looked up from germline, CDR1 is SNHLY and CDR2 is FYNNEI. V lost 2 bases, J lost 5 bases, and 7 bases stayed unmatched. This CDR3 contains 16 residues. CDR3 protein: CASSERGQARTGELFF. Written as DNA, the CDR3 is TGTGCCAGCAGTGAAAGGGGACAGGCGAGAACCGGGGAGCTGTTTTTT. The full variable domain, rest sourced from reference TRBV2 and TRBJ2-2, is EPEVTQTPSHQVTQMGQEVILRCVPISNHLYFYWYRQILGQKVEFLVSFYNNEISEKSEIFDDQFSVERPDGSNFTLKIRSTKLEDSAMYFCASSERGQARTGELFFGEGSRLTVL.

This clonotype was found a few times. V gene TRBV28 combines with J gene TRBJ2-7; a possible D gene is TRBD1 (5 bases). The V end lost 2 bases, the J end lost 1 base, and 12 bases lay between the germline ends. The CDR3 extends over 15 amino acids. The V gene's germline CDR1 is MDHEN and CDR2 SYDVKM. The CDR3 region has the DNA TGTGCCAGCAGTTTAATTAGGGGAATATCCTACGAGCAGTACTTC. Its translation is CASSLIRGISYEQYF.

The genes are TRBV29-1 and TRBJ2-2, with 8 bases that match TRBD2. Per the germline V gene, CDR1 is SQVTM and CDR2 is ANQGSEA. The CDR3 covers 15 residues. V shed 2 bases and J 5 bases; nucleotides not matched to a gene: 7. CDR3 in DNA: TGCAGCGTTGAATTCGCCGGGAGGGAAACCGGGGAGCTGTTTTTT. The encoded protein is CSVEFAGRETGELFF.

This chain joins TRBV5-1 and TRBJ2-1, with 8 bases aligning to TRBD2. With V trimmed by 0 bases and J by 8 bases, 10 bases remained unmatched. This CDR3 is 16 amino acids long. The germline CDR1 and CDR2 sequences are SGHRS and YFSETQ. DNA for the CDR3: TGCGCCAGCAGCTTGGGGGACTTAGCGGGGAACTATGAGCAGTTCTTC. Its protein product is CASSLGDLAGNYEQFF.

The gene calls are TRBV28 and TRBJ2-5; 9 positions match TRBD1. The V gene end was trimmed by 9 bases and the J gene end by 11 bases; junction bases not matched to a gene: 13. Germline assignment: CDR1 MDHEN and CDR2 SYDVKM. The CDR3 loop spans 13 amino acids. The DNA for the CDR3 is TGTGCCAGTTCGACAGGGGGGTACAATGAGCAGTACTTC. Its protein product is CASSTGGYNEQYF.

This sequence joins TRBV5-1 and TRBJ2-7; 10 bases fit TRBD1. The CDR3 is made up of 14 amino acids. CDR1 and CDR2 from the germline V gene are SGHRS and YFSETQ. The V gene end was trimmed by 1 base and the J gene end by 4 bases; junction bases not matched to a gene: 2. This chain's CDR3 is CASSLLGQGYEQYF. The CDR3 DNA reads TGCGCCAGCAGCTTGTTGGGACAGGGGTACGAGCAGTACTTC.

The chain uses TRBV11-1 and TRBJ2-5; unclear D gene. The CDR3 consists of 12 residues. CDR1 is SGHAT, CDR2 FQDESV, per germline (reference sequence). Between the trimmed V and J ends, which lost 5 bases and 4 bases, there was a span of 8 bases. Here the CDR3 reads CASSPWGETQYF. The CDR3, as DNA: TGTGCCAGCAGCCCCTGGGGAGAGACCCAGTACTTC.

This chain connects TRBV4-3 to TRBJ2-5, with a possible D match to TRBD1 (5 bases). V dropped 1 base and J dropped 5 bases, with 23 bases sitting between them. The germline V gene encodes CDR1 LGHNA and CDR2 YSLEER. The length of the CDR3 is 18 residues. This CDR3 reads CASSQVFRTRDWRETQYF. CDR3 coding DNA: TGCGCCAGCAGCCAAGTCTTTCGGACAAGGGATTGGCGGGAGACCCAGTACTTC.

The CDR3, as DNA: TGTGCCAGCAGTTGGGGACAGCGAGACTATGGCTACACCTTC. Translation gives CASSWGQRDYGYTF. The chain is built from TRBV12-3 or TRBV12-4 and TRBJ1-2, with 7 bases matching TRBD1. There are 14 residues in the CDR3. V shed 4 bases and J 3 bases; nucleotides not matched to a gene: 5.

The chain has TRBV21-1 and TRBJ2-7; TRBD2, as called in the table, went unchecked against the DNA. TRBV21-1 is deemed a pseudogene. The CDR3 has 14 residues. The CDR3 region has the DNA TGTGCCAGCAGCAAAGGATGGGGTGGGCTCGAGCAGTACTTC. It codes for CASSKGWGGLEQYF.